The 5 T cell receptor beta chains listed next were all sequenced from one sample in a study of blood T cell repertoires in COVID-19. Sequencing used immunoSEQ multiplex PCR; TCRdb keeps in-frame clones, though not all of them. The profile shows approximately 140,000 clones, 65% to 80% of them singletons. The sample taken for sequencing was peripheral blood. All receptors derive from a man in his forties or fifties with acute or convalescent COVID-19.

The CDR3 sequence: CASMVAGRTGELFF. CDR3 in DNA: TGCGCCAGCATGGTGGCGGGGAGGACCGGGGAGCTGTTTTTT. The rearrangement uses TRBV5-1 and TRBJ2-2, with D perhaps TRBD2 (6 bases). There are 14 residues in the CDR3. From germline, CDR1 is SGHRS and CDR2 YFSETQ. Trimming removed 6 bases from V and 5 bases from J, with 14 bases in between.

In its sample, this clone was seen once. This chain uses TRBV5-1 with TRBJ1-4; 7 nucleotides agree with TRBD1. V lost 4 bases, J lost 2 bases, and 5 bases stayed unmatched. The CDR3 runs to 15 residues. CDR1 SGHRS and CDR2 YFSETQ come from the germline V gene. As DNA, the CDR3 is TGCGCCAGCAGCAAAACAGGGGCTACTAATGAAAAACTGTTTTTT. Translated, it gives CASSKTGATNEKLFF.

This sequence joins TRBV30 and TRBJ2-2; D might be TRBD2 (5 bases). This CDR3 is built from 14 residues. Germline CDR1 reads GTSNPN; CDR2 reads SVGIG (reference sequence). Trimming pared 4 bases from V and 2 bases from J, leaving 11 bases between. The CDR3, as DNA: TGTGCCTGGAATCACGGGGTCAACACCGGGGAGCTGTTTTTT. Translated: CAWNHGVNTGELFF.

The chain links TRBV11-2 to TRBJ1-5, with 7 bases aligning to TRBD1. The V and J ends lost 1 base and 4 bases, in that order; junction bases with no gene match: 4. CDR1 and CDR2 (germline): SGHAT, FQNNGV. There are 15 residues in the CDR3. CDR3 DNA sequence: TGTGCCAGCAGCTTAGGGACAGGATTTAATCAGCCCCAGCATTTT. Translation: CASSLGTGFNQPQHF.

The CDR3 sequence: CSVASTSGSYEQYF. The CDR3 DNA reads TGCAGCGTCGCCTCGACTAGCGGGTCCTACGAGCAGTACTTC. V gene TRBV29-1 combines with J gene TRBJ2-7; 10 positions agree with TRBD2. Trimming removed 6 bases from V and 1 base from J; junction bases left unmatched: 6. The germline V gene encodes CDR1 SQVTM and CDR2 ANQGSEA. CDR3 length: 14 residues.